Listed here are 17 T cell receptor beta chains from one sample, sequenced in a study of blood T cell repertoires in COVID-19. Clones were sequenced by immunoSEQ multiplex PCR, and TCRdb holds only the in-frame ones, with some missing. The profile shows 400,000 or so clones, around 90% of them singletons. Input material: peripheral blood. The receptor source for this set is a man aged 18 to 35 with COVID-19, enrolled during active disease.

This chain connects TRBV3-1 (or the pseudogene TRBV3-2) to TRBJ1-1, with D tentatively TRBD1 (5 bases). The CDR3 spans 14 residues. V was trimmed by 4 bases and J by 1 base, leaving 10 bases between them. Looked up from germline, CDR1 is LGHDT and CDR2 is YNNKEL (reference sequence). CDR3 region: CASSPRGGNTEAFF. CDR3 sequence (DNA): TGTGCCAGCAGCCCAAGGGGTGGGAACACTGAAGCTTTCTTT.

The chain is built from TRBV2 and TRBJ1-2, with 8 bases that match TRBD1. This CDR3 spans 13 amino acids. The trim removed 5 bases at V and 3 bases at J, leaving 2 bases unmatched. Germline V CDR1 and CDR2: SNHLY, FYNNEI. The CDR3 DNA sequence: TGTGCCAGCAGTCCGGGACAGGACTATGGCTACACCTTC. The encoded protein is CASSPGQDYGYTF.

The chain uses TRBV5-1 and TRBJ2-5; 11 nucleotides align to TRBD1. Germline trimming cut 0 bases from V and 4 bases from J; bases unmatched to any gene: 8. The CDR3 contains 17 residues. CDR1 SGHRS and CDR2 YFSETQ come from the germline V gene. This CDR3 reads CASSLVVRTGGAETQYF. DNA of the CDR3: TGCGCCAGCAGCTTGGTCGTTAGGACAGGGGGCGCAGAGACCCAGTACTTC.

The CDR3 nucleotides read TGTGCCAGCAGTCCAAAGACAGGTGCCGAGCAGTACTTC. It is translated as CASSPKTGAEQYF. V is TRBV6-5 and J is TRBJ2-7, with a weak D call TRBD1 (6 bases). CDR1 and CDR2 (germline): MNHEY, SVGAGI. This CDR3 region has 13 residues. V lost 5 bases and J lost 6, with 14 bases in between.

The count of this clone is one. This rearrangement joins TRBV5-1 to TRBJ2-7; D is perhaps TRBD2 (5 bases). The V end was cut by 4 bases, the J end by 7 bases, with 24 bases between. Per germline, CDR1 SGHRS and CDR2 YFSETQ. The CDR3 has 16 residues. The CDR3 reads CASSNSLPGSPREQYF. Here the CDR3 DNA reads TGCGCCAGCAGCAACTCGCTCCCGGGGTCCCCCAGGGAGCAGTACTTC.

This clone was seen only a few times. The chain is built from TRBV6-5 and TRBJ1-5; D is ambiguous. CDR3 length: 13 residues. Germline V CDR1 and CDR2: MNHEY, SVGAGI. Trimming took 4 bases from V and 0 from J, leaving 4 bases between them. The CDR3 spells CASSSYSNQPQHF. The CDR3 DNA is TGTGCCAGCAGTTCGTATAGCAATCAGCCCCAGCATTTT.

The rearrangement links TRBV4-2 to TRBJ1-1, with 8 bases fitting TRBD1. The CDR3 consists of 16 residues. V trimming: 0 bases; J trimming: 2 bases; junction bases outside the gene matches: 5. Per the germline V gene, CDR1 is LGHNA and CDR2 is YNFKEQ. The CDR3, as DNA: TGTGCCAGCAGCCAAGAGTCGGGACAGGTAAACACTGAAGCTTTCTTT. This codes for CASSQESGQVNTEAFF.

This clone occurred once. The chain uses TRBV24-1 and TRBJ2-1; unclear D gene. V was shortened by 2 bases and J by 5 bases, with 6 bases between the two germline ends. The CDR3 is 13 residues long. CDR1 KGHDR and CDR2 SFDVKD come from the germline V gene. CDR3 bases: TGTGCCACCAGTGATTCGGTGGACAATGAGCAGTTCTTC. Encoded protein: CATSDSVDNEQFF.

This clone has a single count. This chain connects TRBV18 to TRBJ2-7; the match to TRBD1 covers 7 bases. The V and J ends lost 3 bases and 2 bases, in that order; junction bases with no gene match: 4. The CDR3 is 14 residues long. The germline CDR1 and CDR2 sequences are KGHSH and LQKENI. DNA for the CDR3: TGTGCCAGCTCACCGGGACAGCCCCCCTACGAGCAGTACTTC. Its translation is CASSPGQPPYEQYF.

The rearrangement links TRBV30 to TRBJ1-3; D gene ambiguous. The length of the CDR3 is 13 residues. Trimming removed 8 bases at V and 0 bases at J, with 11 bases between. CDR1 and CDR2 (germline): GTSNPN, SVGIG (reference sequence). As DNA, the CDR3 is TGTGCCCACGGCCCGGGCTCTGGAAACACCATATATTTT. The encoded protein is CAHGPGSGNTIYF. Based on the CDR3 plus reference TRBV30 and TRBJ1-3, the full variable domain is SQTIHQWPATLVQPVGSPLSLECTVEGTSNPNLYWYRQAAGRGLQLLFYSVGIGQISSEVPQNLSASRPQDRQFILSSKKLLLSDSGFYLCAHGPGSGNTIYFGEGSWLTVV.

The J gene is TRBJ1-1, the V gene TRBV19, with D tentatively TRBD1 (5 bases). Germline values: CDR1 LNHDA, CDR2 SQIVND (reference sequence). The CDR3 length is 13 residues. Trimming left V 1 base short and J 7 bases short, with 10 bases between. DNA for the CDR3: TGTGCCAGTAGTATAGCGCGGGGGGATGAAGCTTTCTTT. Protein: CASSIARGDEAFF.

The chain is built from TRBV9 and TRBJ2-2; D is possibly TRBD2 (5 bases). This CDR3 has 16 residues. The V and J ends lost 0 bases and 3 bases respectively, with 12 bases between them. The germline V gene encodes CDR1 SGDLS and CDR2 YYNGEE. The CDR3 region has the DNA TGTGCCAGCAGCGTAGCTCCCGGGGTGGACACCGGGGAGCTGTTTTTT. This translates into CASSVAPGVDTGELFF.

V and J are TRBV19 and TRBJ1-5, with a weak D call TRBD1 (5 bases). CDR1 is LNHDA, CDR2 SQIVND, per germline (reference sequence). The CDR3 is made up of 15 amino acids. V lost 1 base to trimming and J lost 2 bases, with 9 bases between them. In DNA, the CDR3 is TGTGCCAGTAGTATAGTTGACAGTCGCAATCAGCCCCAGCATTTT. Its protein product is CASSIVDSRNQPQHF.

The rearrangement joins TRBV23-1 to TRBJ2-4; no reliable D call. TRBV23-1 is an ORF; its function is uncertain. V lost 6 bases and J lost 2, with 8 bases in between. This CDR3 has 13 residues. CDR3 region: CASRSLSKNIQYF. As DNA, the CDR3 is TGCGCCAGCAGGAGTCTTTCCAAAAACATTCAGTACTTC.

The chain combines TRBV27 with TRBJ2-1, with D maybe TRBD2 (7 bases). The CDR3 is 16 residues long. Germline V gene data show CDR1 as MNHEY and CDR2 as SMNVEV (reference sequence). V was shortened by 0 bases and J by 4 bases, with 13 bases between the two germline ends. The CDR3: CASSLSMGGAYNEQFF. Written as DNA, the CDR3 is TGTGCCAGCAGTTTATCGATGGGGGGGGCATACAATGAGCAGTTCTTC.

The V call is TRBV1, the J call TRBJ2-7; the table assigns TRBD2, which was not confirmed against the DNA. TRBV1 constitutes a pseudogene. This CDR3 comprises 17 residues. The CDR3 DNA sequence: TGCACCAGCAGCCAAGATCTCCAAAAAGTGCGGGAGTGGGAGCAGTACTTC. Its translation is CTSSQDLQKVREWEQYF.

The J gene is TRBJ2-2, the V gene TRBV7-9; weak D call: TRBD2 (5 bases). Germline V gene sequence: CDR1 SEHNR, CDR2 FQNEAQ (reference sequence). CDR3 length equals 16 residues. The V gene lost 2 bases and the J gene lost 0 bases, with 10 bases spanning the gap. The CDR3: CASSLREISNTGELFF. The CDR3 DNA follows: TGTGCCAGCAGCTTAAGGGAGATCTCGAACACCGGGGAGCTGTTTTTT.